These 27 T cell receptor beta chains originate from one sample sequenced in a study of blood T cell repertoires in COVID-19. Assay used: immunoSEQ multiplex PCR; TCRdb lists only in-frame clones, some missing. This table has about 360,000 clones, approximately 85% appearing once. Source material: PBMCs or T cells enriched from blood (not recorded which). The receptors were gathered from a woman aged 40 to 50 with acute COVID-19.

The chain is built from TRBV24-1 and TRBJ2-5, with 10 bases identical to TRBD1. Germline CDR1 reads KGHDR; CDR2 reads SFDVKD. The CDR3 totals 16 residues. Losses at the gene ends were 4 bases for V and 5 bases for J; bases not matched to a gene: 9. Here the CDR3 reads CATSDAGTGVRETQYF. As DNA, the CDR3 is TGTGCCACCAGTGACGCCGGGACAGGGGTCCGGGAGACCCAGTACTTC.

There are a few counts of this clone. Here the CDR3 DNA reads TGTGCCAGCAGCTTCCCGACTTCTGGAAACACCATATATTTT. Translation: CASSFPTSGNTIYF. The rearrangement uses TRBV7-2 and TRBJ1-3, with D unresolved. Germline V gene sequence: CDR1 SGHTA, CDR2 FQGNSA. V was cut by 3 bases and J by 1 base, with 7 bases left in between. CDR3 size: 14 residues.

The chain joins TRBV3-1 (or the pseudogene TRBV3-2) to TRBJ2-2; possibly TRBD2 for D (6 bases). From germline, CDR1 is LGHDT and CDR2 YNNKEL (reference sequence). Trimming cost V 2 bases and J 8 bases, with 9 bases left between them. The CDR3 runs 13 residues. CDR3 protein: CASSQLARGELFF. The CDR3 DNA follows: TGTGCCAGCAGCCAACTAGCGCGAGGGGAGCTGTTTTTT.

The CDR3 loop reads CATSDPGTGTETQYF. The DNA of the CDR3 is TGTGCCACCAGTGATCCCGGGACAGGGACCGAGACCCAGTACTTC. J is TRBJ2-5 and V is TRBV24-1; 9 positions match TRBD1. Germline CDR1 KGHDR, CDR2 SFDVKD. J lost 5 bases, V lost 3 bases, and 6 bases had no gene match. This CDR3 is built from 15 residues.

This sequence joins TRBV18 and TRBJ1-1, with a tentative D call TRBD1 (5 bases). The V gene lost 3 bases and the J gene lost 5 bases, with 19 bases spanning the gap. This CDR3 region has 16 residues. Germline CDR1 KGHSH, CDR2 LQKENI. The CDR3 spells CASSPGRGVRETEAFF. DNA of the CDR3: TGTGCCAGCTCACCCGGACGGGGGGTCAGGGAAACTGAAGCTTTCTTT.

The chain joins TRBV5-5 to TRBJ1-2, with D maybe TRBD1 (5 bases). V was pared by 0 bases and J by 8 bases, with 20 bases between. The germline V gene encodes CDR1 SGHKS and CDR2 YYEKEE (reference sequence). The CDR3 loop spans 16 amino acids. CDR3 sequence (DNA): TGTGCCAGCAGCTTGGATGTCGGGGGAACGTTCCACGGCTACACCTTC. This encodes CASSLDVGGTFHGYTF.

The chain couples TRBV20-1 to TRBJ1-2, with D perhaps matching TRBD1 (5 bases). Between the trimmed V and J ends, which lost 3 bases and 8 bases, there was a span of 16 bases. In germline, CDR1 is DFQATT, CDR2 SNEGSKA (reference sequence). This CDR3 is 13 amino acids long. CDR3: CSASELRGGGYTF. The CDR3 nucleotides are TGCAGTGCTAGTGAACTGCGGGGCGGAGGCTACACCTTC.

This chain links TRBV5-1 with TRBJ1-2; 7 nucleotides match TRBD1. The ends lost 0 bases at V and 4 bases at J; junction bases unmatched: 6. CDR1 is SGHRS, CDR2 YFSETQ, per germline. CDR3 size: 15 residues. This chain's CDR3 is CASSLDGQALYGYTF. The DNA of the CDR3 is TGCGCCAGCAGCTTGGATGGACAGGCTCTCTATGGCTACACCTTC. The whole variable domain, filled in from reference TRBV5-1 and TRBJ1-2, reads KAGVTQTPRYLIKTRGQQVTLSCSPISGHRSVSWYQQTPGQGLQFLFEYFSETQRNKGNFPGRFSGRQFSNSRSEMNVSTLELGDSALYLCASSLDGQALYGYTFGSGTRLTVV.

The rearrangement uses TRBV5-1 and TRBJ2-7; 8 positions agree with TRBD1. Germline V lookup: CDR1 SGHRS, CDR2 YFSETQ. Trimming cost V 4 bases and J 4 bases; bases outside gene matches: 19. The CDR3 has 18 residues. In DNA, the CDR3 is TGCGCCAGCAGCCGAACTATTGGACGTCAGGACAGGGATTACGAGCAGTACTTC. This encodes CASSRTIGRQDRDYEQYF.

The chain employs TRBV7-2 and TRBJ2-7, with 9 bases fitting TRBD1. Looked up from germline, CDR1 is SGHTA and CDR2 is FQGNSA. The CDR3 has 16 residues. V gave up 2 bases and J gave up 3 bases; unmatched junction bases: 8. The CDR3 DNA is TGTGCCAGCAGCTTAAGTTGGGACAGGGCCTTCTACGAGCAGTACTTC. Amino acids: CASSLSWDRAFYEQYF.

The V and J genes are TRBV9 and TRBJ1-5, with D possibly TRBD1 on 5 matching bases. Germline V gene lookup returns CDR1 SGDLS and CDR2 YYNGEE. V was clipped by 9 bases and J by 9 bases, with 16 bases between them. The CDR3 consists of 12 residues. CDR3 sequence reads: CATTESQGPQHF. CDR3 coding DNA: TGTGCCACCACAGAGAGCCAGGGGCCCCAGCATTTT.

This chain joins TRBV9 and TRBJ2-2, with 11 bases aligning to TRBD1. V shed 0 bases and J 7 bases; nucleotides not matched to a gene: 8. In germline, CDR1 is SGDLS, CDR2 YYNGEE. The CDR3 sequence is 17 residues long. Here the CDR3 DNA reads TGTGCCAGCAGCGTAGCTCGCGGACAGGGGGCTGGCGGGGAGCTGTTTTTT. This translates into CASSVARGQGAGGELFF. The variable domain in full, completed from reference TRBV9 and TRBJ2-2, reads DSGVTQTPKHLITATGQRVTLRCSPRSGDLSVYWYQQSLDQGLQFLIQYYNGEERAKGNILERFSAQQFPDLHSELNLSSLELGDSALYFCASSVARGQGAGGELFFGEGSRLTVL.

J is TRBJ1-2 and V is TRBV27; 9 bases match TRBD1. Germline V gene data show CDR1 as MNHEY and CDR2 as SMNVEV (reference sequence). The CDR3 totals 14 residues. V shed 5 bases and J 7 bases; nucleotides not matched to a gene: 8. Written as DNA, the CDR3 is TGTGCCAGCAGTCTATGGACAGGGGAGGGTGGCTACACCTTC. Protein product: CASSLWTGEGGYTF.

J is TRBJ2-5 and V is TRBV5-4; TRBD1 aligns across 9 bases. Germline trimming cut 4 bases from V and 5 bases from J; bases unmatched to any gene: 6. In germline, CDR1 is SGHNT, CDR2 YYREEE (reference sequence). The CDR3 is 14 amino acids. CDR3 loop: CASSPQGAGETQYF. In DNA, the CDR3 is TGTGCCAGCAGCCCACAGGGGGCAGGGGAGACCCAGTACTTC.

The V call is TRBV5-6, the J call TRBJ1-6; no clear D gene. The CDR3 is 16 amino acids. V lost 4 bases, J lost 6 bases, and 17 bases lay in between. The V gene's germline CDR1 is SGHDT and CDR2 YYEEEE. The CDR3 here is CASSPYRLSSNSPLHF. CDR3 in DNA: TGTGCCAGCAGCCCATACCGGTTGAGTAGTAATTCACCCCTCCACTTT.

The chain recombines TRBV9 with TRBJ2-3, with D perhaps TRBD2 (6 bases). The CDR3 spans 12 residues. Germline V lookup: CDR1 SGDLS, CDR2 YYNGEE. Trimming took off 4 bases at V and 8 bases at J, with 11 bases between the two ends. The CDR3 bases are TGTGCCAGCAGCTCGGGGCGGGGTACGCAGTATTTT. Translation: CASSSGRGTQYF.

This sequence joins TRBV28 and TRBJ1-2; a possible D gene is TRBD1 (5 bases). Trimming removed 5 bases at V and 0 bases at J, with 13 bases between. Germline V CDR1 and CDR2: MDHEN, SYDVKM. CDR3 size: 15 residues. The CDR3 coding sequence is TGTGCCAGCAGTCAAACAGGAGGGGCTAACTATGGCTACACCTTC. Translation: CASSQTGGANYGYTF.

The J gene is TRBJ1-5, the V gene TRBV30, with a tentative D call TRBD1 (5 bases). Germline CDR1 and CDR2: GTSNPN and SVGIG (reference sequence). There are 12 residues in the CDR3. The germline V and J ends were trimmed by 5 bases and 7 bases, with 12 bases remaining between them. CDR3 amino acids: CAWDGGGQPQHF. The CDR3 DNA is TGTGCCTGGGATGGGGGGGGACAGCCCCAGCATTTT.

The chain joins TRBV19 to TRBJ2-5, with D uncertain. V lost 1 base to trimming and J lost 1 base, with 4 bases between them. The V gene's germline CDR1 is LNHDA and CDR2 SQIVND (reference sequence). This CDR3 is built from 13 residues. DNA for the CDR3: TGTGCCAGTAGTATAGGTCGCCAAGAGACCCAGTACTTC. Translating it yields CASSIGRQETQYF.

The CDR3 nucleotides read TGCGCCAGCAGTGGACAGGGAGGTACTGGAAACACCATATATTTT. This codes for CASSGQGGTGNTIYF. The chain recombines TRBV5-1 with TRBJ1-3, with 8 bases matching TRBD1. The CDR3 runs to 15 residues. V shed 5 bases, J shed 2 bases, and the junction held 6 bases outside the gene matches. The germline V gene encodes CDR1 SGHRS and CDR2 YFSETQ.

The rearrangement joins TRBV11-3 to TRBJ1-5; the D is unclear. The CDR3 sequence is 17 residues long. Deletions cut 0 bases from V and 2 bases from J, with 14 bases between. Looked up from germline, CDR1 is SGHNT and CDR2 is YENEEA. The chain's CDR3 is CASSLDPRRGGNQPQHF. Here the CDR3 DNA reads TGTGCCAGCAGCTTAGATCCCCGACGAGGCGGCAATCAGCCCCAGCATTTT.

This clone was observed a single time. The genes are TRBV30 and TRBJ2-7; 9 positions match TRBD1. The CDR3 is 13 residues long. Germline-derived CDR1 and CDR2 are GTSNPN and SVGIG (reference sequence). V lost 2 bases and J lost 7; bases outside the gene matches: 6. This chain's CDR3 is CAWSKRQGGEQYF. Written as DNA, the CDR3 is TGTGCCTGGAGTAAAAGACAGGGGGGAGAGCAGTACTTC.

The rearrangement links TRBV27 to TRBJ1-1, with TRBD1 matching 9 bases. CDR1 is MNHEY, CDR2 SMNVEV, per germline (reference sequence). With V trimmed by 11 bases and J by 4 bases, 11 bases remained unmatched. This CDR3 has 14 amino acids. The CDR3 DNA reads TGTGCCCTAGGGCGGGACAGGGCTGGCACTGAAGCTTTCTTT. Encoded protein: CALGRDRAGTEAFF.

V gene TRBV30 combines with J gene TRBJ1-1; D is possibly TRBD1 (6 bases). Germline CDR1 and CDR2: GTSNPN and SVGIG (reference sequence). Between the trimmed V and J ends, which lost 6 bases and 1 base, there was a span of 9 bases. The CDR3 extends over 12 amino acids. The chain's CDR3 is CACNRENTEAFF. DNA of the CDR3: TGTGCCTGTAACAGGGAGAACACTGAAGCTTTCTTT. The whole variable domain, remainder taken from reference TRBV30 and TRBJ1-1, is SQTIHQWPATLVQPVGSPLSLECTVEGTSNPNLYWYRQAAGRGLQLLFYSVGIGQISSEVPQNLSASRPQDRQFILSSKKLLLSDSGFYLCACNRENTEAFFGQGTRLTVV.

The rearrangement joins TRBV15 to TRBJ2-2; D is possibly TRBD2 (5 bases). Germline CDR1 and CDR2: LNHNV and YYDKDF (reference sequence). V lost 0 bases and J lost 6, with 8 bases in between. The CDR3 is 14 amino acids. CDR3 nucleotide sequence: TGTGCCACCAGCAGAGATGTCGGGGCCGGGGAGCTGTTTTTT. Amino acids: CATSRDVGAGELFF.

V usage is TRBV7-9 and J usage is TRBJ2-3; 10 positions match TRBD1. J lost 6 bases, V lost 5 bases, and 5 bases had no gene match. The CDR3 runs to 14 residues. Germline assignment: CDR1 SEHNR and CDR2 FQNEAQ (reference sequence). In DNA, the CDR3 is TGTGCCAGCAGCCAAGGGACAGGGGTGGATACGCAGTATTTT. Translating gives CASSQGTGVDTQYF.

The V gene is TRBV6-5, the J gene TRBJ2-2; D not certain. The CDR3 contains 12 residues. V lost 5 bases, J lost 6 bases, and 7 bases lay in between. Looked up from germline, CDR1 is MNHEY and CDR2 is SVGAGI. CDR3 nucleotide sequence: TGTGCCAGCAGTCCTAATTCCGGGGAGCTGTTTTTT. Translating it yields CASSPNSGELFF.